This TCR beta chain was identified during a study of T cells after yellow fever vaccination. At the level of the study: Preparation of the low-cell-number fractions used SMART-Seq v4 Ultra Low Input.

Production of TCR cDNA was by 5'RACE template switching, which also added a universal primer site and UMIs. In TCRdb, the 5' RACE reads were re-called with MiXCR into one record per CDR3 protein. In the table there are 99,000 or so distinct CDR3 sequences, around 5.8% of which are singletons. This clonotype was counted between two and nine times. Its antigen is still unknown. Study results and caveats: Most clones from primary vaccination resurfaced after the booster (under 97% CD4, approximately 87% CD8).

This CDR3 is built from 15 residues. Germline V gene sequence: CDR1 MDHEN, CDR2 SYDVKM. Trimming pared 3 bases from V and 0 bases from J, leaving 9 bases between. This sequence originates from a man younger than 35 who received the YFV17D yellow fever vaccine. The J gene is TRBJ1-5, the V gene TRBV28; D gene unclear. The specimen was CD8+ T cells sorted from PBMCs, collected 10 days after the yellow fever booster vaccination. CDR3 bases: TGTGCCAGCAGTTTGAAGACGGCTAGCAATCAGCCCCAGCATTTT. Translating gives CASSLKTASNQPQHF.